Sequencing of this T cell receptor beta chain was carried out in a study of shared clonotypes between healthy human individuals (dated by TCRdb to about 2020). Notes on the research overall: The cohort included three men and two women between 18 and 49 years of age. Per donor, three plates each were used for CD4 naive and CD4 memory, two for CD8 naive, and one for CD8 memory. Different laboratories and diverse techniques were used to prepare libraries and sequence TCR repertoires, to increase sequencing depth and limit assay-specific biases. Leukapheresis yielded between about 0.94 and 10 billion PBMCs per donor. Blood TCR repertoires of five healthy adults were deeply sequenced to estimate repertoire size and the extent of clonotype sharing between individuals. Study-wide findings and limitations: Incomplete sequencing was indicated by rarefaction of sorted-subset datasets, despite the large sequencing depth. Based on pairwise subsampling, the degree of clonotype sharing among donors was expected to be affected by sequencing depth. Naive subsets generally had larger estimated clonotype richness than memory subsets. Sampling was restricted to blood, and TCR repertoires in tissues likely differ from the TCR repertoires found in blood. The small number of donors limited the genetic and exposure-history diversity represented. When a handful of donors were compared, the shared fraction of clonotypes was about 5% for naive CD4, around 3.5% for naive CD8, 2.3% for memory CD4, and approximately 0.4% for memory CD8. Higher generation probabilities were observed for clonotypes shared by all four sorted-subset donors than for non-shared clonotypes.

Healthy HIV-negative adults with no recently reported acute infections or vaccinations were included as donors. All donors were Caucasian adults living in Nashville, Tennessee, USA. CD4+ T cells were enriched by magnetic negative selection, after which naive cells were positively selected on CD45RA and the negative fraction was taken as the memory subset. After blood collection by leukapheresis, PBMCs were isolated using Ficoll-Histopaque density gradient centrifugation and then cryopreserved in the vapor phase of liquid nitrogen. Analytical flow cytometry was used to check the purity and quantity of each magnetically sorted T cell population. Genomic DNA was isolated from every sorted fraction and measured by UV absorbance on a Nanodrop 2000c. From cysteine to phenylalanine, the CDR3 is 16 amino acids long. This entry keeps only the CDR3 DNA: 48 bases, framed from base 1. CDR1 and CDR2 were assigned from the germline V gene as MRHNA and SNTAGT. V and J lose 6 bases and 4 bases, and a span of 19 bases separates them.

TCR CDR3 regions were amplified from genomic DNA by multiplex PCR using the deep immunoSEQ assay. Genomic DNA extracted from each cell subset was distributed evenly over all wells of several immunoSEQ 96-well plates, and each plate served as one replicate. For sorted subsets, roughly 190 ng of genomic DNA, equivalent to tens of thousands of T cell genomes, went into each replicate PCR. The purified libraries were quantified using a Qubit 3.0 fluorometer, sized with a Bioanalyzer 2100, and then quantified again using the KAPA Library Quantification kit. Every immunoSEQ 96-well plate was sequenced on a separate single-read 150-cycle Illumina NextSeq 550 flow cell. In the authors' own workflow: Because only junctional sequences without quality scores were contained in the immunoSEQ output, filtering matching that applied to full-length reads could not be performed. Sequences were annotated with PyIR, a Python wrapper for IgBLAST v1.9, and V/J genes and CDR3 were assigned using IMGT germline references. Reads were removed for weak V/J assignments (E-value above 1e-6), missing CDR3, stop codons, out-of-frame junctions, or ambiguous translated residues. V3J clonotypes were defined as sequences sharing the same inferred V gene, J gene, and CDR3 amino acid sequence. Percentage overlap between repertoires was computed as shared unique clonotypes divided by the size of the smaller repertoire. Three approaches were used to assess repertoire richness: RTK rarefaction, the Chao1 estimator, and Recon v2.1 estimates of unobserved clonotypes. Generation probabilities for all TCRbeta clonotypes obtained by the gDNA method from a handful of donors were computed using OLGA. TCRdb retrieved this table from immuneACCESS and kept in-frame rearrangements only. Not all clones are present; in checked studies, unresolved V genes account for under half, and no reason is known for the remainder. V and J calls and clone size follow that table, whereas D and trimming were derived from the DNA. Present in this sample are 700,000 or so clones, approximately 75% of which were seen just once. The top ten constitute 1.5% to 2% of the sample.

As regards this clone: The antigen it recognizes is unknown. The input lacks base qualities; no much larger clone sits a single base away.

The TCR originated in a woman under 40 in good health. The rearrangement combines TRBV6-4 with TRBJ1-5; perhaps TRBD1 is the D gene, with 5 bases matching. The sequencing input was memory CD4+ T cells sorted from blood. The sample's cell subset or site label is to be understood as: CD45RA-negative fraction. The sequenced DNA: TGTGCCAGCAGAGGGAGGGGTAATTCTCTTAATCAGCCCCAGCATTTT. Its coded protein is CASRGRGNSLNQPQHF.